This TCR beta chain derives from a study of spatial heterogeneity in lung cancer. Time point defined: sample taken at primary tumor resection. The donor group consisted of around 77 patients who had untreated, early-stage non-small cell lung cancer. Without sorting, whole RNA was sequenced from tumor, nontumor lung or frozen PBMC. There are a few counts of this clonotype. TCRdb independently ran MiXCR on the 5' RACE reads; one entry per CDR3 protein. The sample contains about 25,000 distinct CDR3 sequences, 6.5% to 8% of which appear only once. With 4 bases removed from V and 2 bases from J, the gap between germline ends came to 0 bases. The germline gives CDR1 SNHLY, CDR2 FYNNEI. The CDR3 is made up of 10 amino acids.

The genes are TRBV2 and TRBJ2-7; D remains ambiguous. The TCR sequence derives from a male donor with early-stage non-small cell lung cancer. The sample was PBMCs, taken at surgery. CDR3 DNA sequence: TGTGCCAGCAGTGCCTACGAGCAGTACTTC. Its protein product is CASSAYEQYF. Using reference TRBV2 and TRBJ2-7 for the parts outside the CDR3, the full variable domain is EPEVTQTPSHQVTQMGQEVILRCVPISNHLYFYWYRQILGQKVEFLVSFYNNEISEKSEIFDDQFSVERPDGSNFTLKIRSTKLEDSAMYFCASSAYEQYFGPGTRLTVT.